The clone carrying this T cell receptor beta chain was picked up a small number of times. The antigen remains undetermined. This specimen belongs to a study of CD8 T cell repertoires and HIV-1 epitope variants. About the research overall: Each of Twenty-five Gag and Nef epitope peptides stimulated a separate culture. Cultures ran less than 12 days, with IL-2, IL-7 and IL-15 added on days 3 and 7. An uncultured baseline aliquot held 1M T cells. Whole-study findings and limits: Roughly nine antigen-specific TCR beta clonotypes were found; over 5 seemed cross-reactive to variants.

Germline lookup yields CDR1 KGHSH and CDR2 LQKENI. This CDR3 spans 14 amino acids. V lost 3 bases and J 5 bases, leaving 8 bases between the germline ends. The table came from immunoSEQ multiplex PCR; TCRdb's copy has only in-frame clones and leaves some out. The table shows more than 4,000 clones, with 66% occurring only once. The sequence was obtained from a male donor with HIV. The sequenced material came from cultured CD8+ T cells derived from PBMCs. V gene TRBV18 combines with J gene TRBJ1-6, with D possibly being TRBD1 (6 bases). The CDR3 bases are TGTGCCAGCTCACCCACAGGGAATAATTCACCCCTCCACTTT. The encoded protein is CASSPTGNNSPLHF.